These 4 T cell receptor beta chains came from one sample sequenced in a study of blood T cell repertoires in COVID-19. Using immunoSEQ multiplex PCR, the repertoire was profiled, and TCRdb retains in-frame clones only, with some absent. The data show a few hundred thousand clones, approximately 89% seen once. Sequencing input: peripheral blood. These receptors all come from an older woman with COVID-19, enrolled during active disease.

The chain is built from TRBV6-5 and TRBJ2-5; D gene ambiguous. With 6 bases removed from V and 7 bases from J, the gap between germline ends came to 12 bases. Germline lookup yields CDR1 MNHEY and CDR2 SVGAGI. The CDR3 extends over 12 amino acids. This CDR3 is CASSPAPPTQYF. CDR3 coding DNA: TGTGCCAGCAGCCCCGCGCCGCCGACCCAGTACTTC.

This sequence joins TRBV5-4 and TRBJ1-5; D is possibly TRBD1 (6 bases). V was trimmed by 4 bases and J by 7 bases, leaving 12 bases between them. The CDR3 is made up of 13 amino acids. The germline V gene has CDR1 SGHNT and CDR2 YYREEE (reference sequence). The CDR3 DNA sequence: TGTGCCAGCAGCCCAGACAGGTTACAGCCCCAGCATTTT. This sequence encodes CASSPDRLQPQHF.

On this clone: A read error may account for a junction end that differs from germline. The chain employs TRBV5-5 and TRBJ1-1; D is unclear. This CDR3 comprises 11 residues. Germline V gene data show CDR1 as SGHKS and CDR2 as YYEKEE (reference sequence). CDR3 region: CASSFEQYSIF. In DNA, the CDR3 is TGTGCCAGCAGCTTTGAACAGTACTCGATCTTT.

The chain links TRBV6-5 to TRBJ1-5, with D unresolved. V was cut by 4 bases and J by 7 bases, with 8 bases left in between. Germline V lookup: CDR1 MNHEY, CDR2 SVGAGI. The CDR3 consists of 12 residues. The CDR3 loop reads CASSSSGQPQHF. In DNA form, the CDR3 reads TGTGCCAGCAGTTCCAGTGGCCAGCCCCAGCATTTT.